This T cell receptor (beta chain) emerged from a study of identical twins. General study points: Researchers reported excess low generation probability among twin-shared out-of-frame alpha sequences. For monozygotic twins, models underestimated out-of-frame TCR alpha sharing.

CDR1 and CDR2 (germline): DFQATT, SNEGSKA (reference sequence). This CDR3 contains 16 residues. Trimming took 0 bases from V and 2 from J; bases not matched to a gene: 5. Template switching (which added a universal primer site) was used, and cDNA carried unique molecular identifiers. Each CDR3 protein gets one entry after TCRdb re-called the 5' RACE reads with MiXCR. This table holds 1,800,000 or so distinct CDR3 sequences, around a third found once. This clonotype turned up a few times. Its antigen remains unknown. Only healthy Caucasians were included as donors. The rearrangement links TRBV20-1 to TRBJ2-3, with TRBD2 identical over 10 bases. The sample taken for sequencing was cord blood. The sequence came from a newborn girl in good health. The CDR3 loop is CSARDTLAGNTDTQYF. CDR3 nucleotides: TGCAGTGCTAGAGATACACTAGCGGGAAACACAGATACGCAGTATTTT.